What follows are 21 T cell receptor beta chains derived from one specimen sequenced in a study of blood T cell repertoires in COVID-19. Repertoires were generated with immunoSEQ multiplex PCR, while TCRdb's copy carries only in-frame clones and drops some. In the table there are roughly 150,000 clones, over 70% of which are singletons. Sequencing was done on a sample of PBMCs or T cells enriched from blood (not recorded which). These receptors were collected from a woman aged 40 to 55 with acute COVID-19.

V and J are TRBV2 and TRBJ2-1; D may be TRBD2 (6 bases). The CDR3 runs to 15 residues. The germline V gene encodes CDR1 SNHLY and CDR2 FYNNEI. Trimming removed 1 base from V and 7 bases from J, with 14 bases in between. The CDR3 nucleotides read TGTGCCAGCAGTGAAGACGGGGGAGCCTGGAATGAGCAGTTCTTC. This codes for CASSEDGGAWNEQFF.

V is TRBV5-4 and J is TRBJ1-1; TRBD1 is a possible D gene (6 bases). The germline CDR1 and CDR2 sequences are SGHNT and YYREEE (reference sequence). V was pared by 1 base and J by 8 bases, with 6 bases between. The CDR3 is 11 residues long. CDR3 in amino acids: CASSLTGEAFF. CDR3 DNA sequence: TGTGCCAGCAGCTTGACAGGGGAAGCTTTCTTT.

The V gene is TRBV7-6, the J gene TRBJ2-3; 9 positions agree with TRBD2. V shed 1 base and J 2 bases; nucleotides not matched to a gene: 4. CDR3 size: 16 residues. Germline CDR1 reads SGHVS; CDR2 reads FNYEAQ. CDR3 in amino acids: CASSLVASGATDTQYF. CDR3 bases: TGTGCCAGCAGCTTAGTAGCTAGCGGGGCCACAGATACGCAGTATTTT.

The chain is built from TRBV7-9 and TRBJ1-3, with 8 bases lining up with TRBD1. Germline values: CDR1 SEHNR, CDR2 FQNEAQ (reference sequence). V shed 5 bases, J shed 4 bases, and the junction held 4 bases outside the gene matches. CDR3 length equals 14 residues. CDR3 loop: CASSQDRAGNTIYF. The CDR3 coding sequence is TGTGCCAGCAGCCAGGACAGGGCGGGAAACACCATATATTTT.

The chain couples TRBV5-4 to TRBJ2-1, with 14 positions matching TRBD2. The ends lost 4 bases at V and 0 bases at J; junction bases unmatched: 3. This CDR3 comprises 17 residues. CDR1 is SGHNT, CDR2 YYREEE, per germline (reference sequence). The CDR3 region has the DNA TGTGCCAGCAGCCGGACTAGCGGGAGGCACTCCTACAATGAGCAGTTCTTC. Translating gives CASSRTSGRHSYNEQFF.

This chain joins TRBV7-3 and TRBJ2-3, with D unclear. V gave up 6 bases and J gave up 1 base, with 11 bases separating them. The CDR3 length is 14 residues. Germline V gene data show CDR1 as SGHTA and CDR2 as FQGTGA. The CDR3 nucleotides read TGTGCCAGCAGTCTAATGCCTGGCACAGATACGCAGTATTTT. Translation gives CASSLMPGTDTQYF.

This clone occurred once. The chain employs TRBV5-4 and TRBJ2-3; TRBD2 matches at 14 bases. The V segment lost 5 bases and the J segment 4 bases; nucleotides outside the gene matches: 9. The CDR3 runs 17 residues. Germline CDR1 SGHNT, CDR2 YYREEE (reference sequence). Here the CDR3 DNA reads TGTGCCAGCAGAGCCCCGGGACTAGCGGGAGCCGCAGATACGCAGTATTTT. This sequence encodes CASRAPGLAGAADTQYF.

The rearrangement uses TRBV6-5 and TRBJ2-5; 7 bases line up with TRBD2. The CDR3 is made up of 15 amino acids. J was trimmed by 3 bases and V by 11 bases; bases with no gene match: 15. Germline CDR1 and CDR2: MNHEY and SVGAGI. CDR3 sequence: CAANSPGGMKETQYF. CDR3 DNA: TGTGCCGCCAATAGCCCCGGGGGGATGAAAGAGACCCAGTACTTC.

The chain couples TRBV19 to TRBJ2-7, with TRBD2 matching over 11 bases. The CDR3 is made up of 14 amino acids. CDR1 LNHDA and CDR2 SQIVND come from the germline V gene (reference sequence). Trimming removed 5 bases from V and 6 bases from J; junction bases left unmatched: 6. The CDR3 sequence is CASSQTSGAGEQYF. The CDR3, as DNA: TGTGCCAGTAGTCAGACTAGCGGGGCGGGCGAGCAGTACTTC.

J is TRBJ1-6 and V is TRBV5-4; 9 positions match TRBD1. The germline gives CDR1 SGHNT, CDR2 YYREEE (reference sequence). The CDR3 runs to 15 residues. Germline trimming cut 5 bases from V and 6 bases from J; bases unmatched to any gene: 6. The CDR3 sequence is CASRRMDRGNSPLHF. The CDR3, as DNA: TGTGCCAGCAGGAGGATGGACAGGGGTAATTCACCCCTCCACTTT. Using reference TRBV5-4 and TRBJ1-6 for the parts outside the CDR3, the full variable domain is ETGVTQSPTHLIKTRGQQVTLRCSSQSGHNTVSWYQQALGQGPQFIFQYYREEENGRGNFPPRFSGLQFPNYSSELNVNALELDDSALYLCASRRMDRGNSPLHFGNGTRLTVT.

This sequence joins TRBV5-6 and TRBJ1-6; 8 bases map to TRBD1. V dropped 2 bases and J dropped 5; count of bases not matched to a gene: 3. CDR3 length: 15 residues. Germline assignment: CDR1 SGHDT and CDR2 YYEEEE. The CDR3 bases are TGTGCCAGCAGCTTATTGGACAGGGATAATTCACCCCTCCACTTT. The encoded protein is CASSLLDRDNSPLHF.

The chain carries TRBV6-6 and TRBJ2-1, with D possibly matching TRBD2 (6 bases). Trimming cost V 7 bases and J 6 bases, with 19 bases left between them. The germline CDR1 and CDR2 sequences are MNHNY and SVGAGI (reference sequence). CDR3 length: 15 residues. The CDR3 DNA is TGTGCCAGCACCCCGACCGGGAGAGGCTCCAATGAGCAGTTCTTC. This sequence encodes CASTPTGRGSNEQFF.

This chain uses TRBV6-6 with TRBJ1-3; weak D call: TRBD1 (5 bases). This CDR3 comprises 15 residues. V lost 7 bases, J lost 2 bases, and 15 bases lay in between. Looked up from germline, CDR1 is MNHNY and CDR2 is SVGAGI (reference sequence). The CDR3 here is CASIPAGGTGNTIYF. The CDR3 bases are TGTGCCAGCATCCCCGCGGGGGGAACTGGAAACACCATATATTTT.

The J gene is TRBJ1-2, the V gene TRBV6-5, with D hard to call. Germline assignment: CDR1 MNHEY and CDR2 SVGAGI. The CDR3 spans 13 residues. V lost 7 bases and J lost 8, with 17 bases in between. CDR3 in DNA: TGTGCCAGCACCGACGGAGTAACTGGCGGCTACACCTTC. Translation: CASTDGVTGGYTF.

The chain uses TRBV9 and TRBJ2-1; 10 nucleotides line up with TRBD2. The V gene end was trimmed by 3 bases and the J gene end by 6 bases; junction bases not matched to a gene: 9. Per germline, CDR1 SGDLS and CDR2 YYNGEE. This CDR3 has 16 amino acids. In nucleotides, the CDR3 is TGTGCCAGCAGCGGAACACTAGCGGGACTTACCAATGAGCAGTTCTTC. The encoded protein is CASSGTLAGLTNEQFF.

V usage is TRBV2 and J usage is TRBJ1-5; TRBD1 is a possible D gene (5 bases). CDR1 is SNHLY, CDR2 FYNNEI, per germline. This CDR3 contains 14 residues. V was pared by 6 bases and J by 9 bases, with 18 bases between. CDR3 bases: TGTGCCAGCAGGCGGGACTTAGAAACGATGCCCCAGCATTTT. Its protein product is CASRRDLETMPQHF.

CDR3 sequence reads: CASSRMGREGVAQYV. The CDR3 DNA sequence: TGTGCCAGCAGCCGTATGGGGCGGGAGGGAGTAGCGCAGTACGTC. The gene calls are TRBV5-5 and TRBJ2-7; 9 positions agree with TRBD2. Germline lookup yields CDR1 SGHKS and CDR2 YYEKEE (reference sequence). V lost 4 bases to trimming and J lost 9 bases; unmatched junction nucleotides: 14. The CDR3 has 15 amino acids.

The V gene is TRBV5-4, the J gene TRBJ2-7; 8 nucleotides agree with TRBD1. This CDR3 has 15 amino acids. Germline V gene data show CDR1 as SGHNT and CDR2 as YYREEE (reference sequence). The V and J ends lost 4 bases and 0 bases, in that order; junction bases with no gene match: 6. The DNA of the CDR3 is TGTGCCAGCAGCGACTCGGGACAGGCCTCCTACGAGCAGTACTTC. This codes for CASSDSGQASYEQYF.

This clone was counted a single time. V gene TRBV19 combines with J gene TRBJ1-1; 7 bases map to TRBD1. Germline V lookup: CDR1 LNHDA, CDR2 SQIVND (reference sequence). Trimming took 5 bases from V and 4 from J; bases not matched to a gene: 4. The CDR3 contains 13 residues. The CDR3, as DNA: TGTGCCAGTAGTTTGGACAGGACCACTGAAGCTTTCTTT. This encodes CASSLDRTTEAFF.

V is TRBV19 and J is TRBJ1-4; a possible D gene is TRBD1 (6 bases). This CDR3 has 13 amino acids. Germline V gene sequence: CDR1 LNHDA, CDR2 SQIVND (reference sequence). The V and J ends lost 8 bases and 8 bases respectively, with 15 bases between them. The CDR3 loop is CASGDTTREKLFF. The CDR3 DNA reads as TGTGCCAGTGGGGACACGACGAGAGAAAAACTGTTTTTT.

The CDR3 coding sequence is TGTGCCAGCAGCTTCGGGACAGGGGGGCTGGTGAACACTGAAGCTTTCTTT. Translated: CASSFGTGGLVNTEAFF. The rearrangement joins TRBV7-9 to TRBJ1-1; 11 nucleotides agree with TRBD1. The junction had 6 bases not matched to a gene; V was cut back by 3 bases and J by 0 bases. Per the germline V gene, CDR1 is SEHNR and CDR2 is FQNEAQ (reference sequence). The CDR3 is 17 amino acids.